These 13 T cell receptor beta chains came from one sample sequenced in a study of cytomegalovirus exposure and HLA in healthy donors. The PCR ran on 60 Vbeta and 13 Jbeta primers. Some clones are missing from TCRdb's copy, which holds only in-frame ones; the method was immunoSEQ multiplex PCR. The table includes around 300,000 clones, approximately 90% detected once. The specimen was PBMCs. These receptors were obtained from a woman aged 18-29 years in good health and CMV-seronegative.

The chain combines TRBV19 with TRBJ1-5, with 9 nucleotides matching TRBD1. V lost 5 bases and J lost 1; bases outside the gene matches: 9. Germline V gene data show CDR1 as LNHDA and CDR2 as SQIVND (reference sequence). This CDR3 is built from 17 residues. CDR3 sequence reads: CASSLGGGTGSNQPQHF. In nucleotides, the CDR3 is TGTGCCAGTAGTTTGGGAGGGGGGACAGGGAGCAATCAGCCCCAGCATTTT. The complete variable domain, with remaining parts taken from reference TRBV19 and TRBJ1-5, reads DGGITQSPKYLFRKEGQNVTLSCEQNLNHDAMYWYRQDPGQGLRLIYYSQIVNDFQKGDIAEGYSVSREKKESFPLTVTSAQKNPTAFYLCASSLGGGTGSNQPQHFGDGTRLSIL.

The CDR3 loop is CASSDMLAGQQYF. The DNA of the CDR3 is TGCGCCAGCAGTGATATGTTAGCGGGGCAGCAGTACTTC. This sequence joins TRBV10-1 and TRBJ2-7; 8 bases map to TRBD2. Germline V gene sequence: CDR1 WNHNN, CDR2 SYGVQD (reference sequence). Unmatched junction bases numbered 6, after V lost 3 bases and J lost 8 bases. CDR3 size: 13 residues.

This clone occurred once. The V gene is TRBV19, the J gene TRBJ2-1; 13 positions agree with TRBD2. The germline V gene encodes CDR1 LNHDA and CDR2 SQIVND (reference sequence). The CDR3 loop spans 14 amino acids. The V segment lost 6 bases and the J segment 7 bases; nucleotides outside the gene matches: 3. CDR3 residues: CASSPTSGGNEQFF. The CDR3 nucleotides read TGTGCCAGTAGCCCGACTAGCGGGGGGAATGAGCAGTTCTTC. Complete variable domain (other parts from reference TRBV19 and TRBJ2-1): DGGITQSPKYLFRKEGQNVTLSCEQNLNHDAMYWYRQDPGQGLRLIYYSQIVNDFQKGDIAEGYSVSREKKESFPLTVTSAQKNPTAFYLCASSPTSGGNEQFFGPGTRLTVL.

The chain has TRBV27 and TRBJ1-6; 9 bases match TRBD1. CDR3 length: 17 residues. The germline gives CDR1 MNHEY, CDR2 SMNVEV (reference sequence). The V segment lost 1 base and the J segment 6 bases; nucleotides outside the gene matches: 7. CDR3 sequence reads: CASSLYLDRGTNSPLHF. The CDR3 bases are TGTGCCAGCAGTTTATACTTAGACAGGGGGACTAATTCACCCCTCCACTTT.

About this clone itself: This same CDR3 is encoded by further DNA sequences in the sample. This chain joins TRBV4-2 and TRBJ1-6; 10 bases are shared with TRBD1. The CDR3 consists of 15 residues. Germline CDR1 is LGHNA and CDR2 is YNFKEQ. Trimming took 1 base from V and 7 from J; bases not matched to a gene: 1. The CDR3 DNA follows: TGTGCCAGCAGCCAAGTGGGACAGGGGAATTCACCCCTCCACTTT. Amino acids: CASSQVGQGNSPLHF.

The CDR3, as DNA: TGTGCCAGCAGCACCGGGGGACCCTACACAGATACGCAGTATTTT. Translated, it gives CASSTGGPYTDTQYF. The chain uses TRBV13 and TRBJ2-3; D might be TRBD2 (6 bases). CDR1 PRHDT and CDR2 FYEKMQ come from the germline V gene (reference sequence). The CDR3 runs to 15 residues. V was pared by 5 bases and J by 2 bases, with 14 bases between. Full variable domain (remainder filled in from reference TRBV13 and TRBJ2-3): AAGVIQSPRHLIKEKRETATLKCYPIPRHDTVYWYQQGPGQDPQFLISFYEKMQSDKGSIPDRFSAQQFSDYHSELNMSSLELGDSALYFCASSTGGPYTDTQYFGPGTRLTVL.

A word on this clone: The junction departs from germline at one end; a sequencing error may be responsible. The chain combines TRBV7-9 with TRBJ1-1, with D uncertain. This CDR3 is built from 12 residues. Germline CDR1 reads SEHNR; CDR2 reads FQNEAQ (reference sequence). The DNA for the CDR3 is TGTTCCAGCAGCCCCCGGGACACTGAAGCTTTCTTT. It translates to CSSSPRDTEAFF.

This clone occurred a few times. The rearrangement links TRBV7-3 to TRBJ1-1; D possibly corresponds to TRBD1 (5 bases). V was shortened by 4 bases and J by 2 bases, with 11 bases between the two germline ends. CDR1 is SGHTA, CDR2 FQGTGA, per germline. This CDR3 is 14 amino acids long. In DNA, the CDR3 is TGTGCCAGCAGCTGGACGACAGTCAACACTGAAGCTTTCTTT. It yields the protein CASSWTTVNTEAFF.

This chain connects TRBV6-1 to TRBJ2-7; 7 bases align to TRBD1. Germline V gene sequence: CDR1 MNHNS, CDR2 SASEGT. After removal of 3 bases from V and 3 bases from J, the junction contained 8 bases not matched to a gene. This CDR3 comprises 15 residues. For the CDR3, the DNA is TGTGCCAGCAGTGATGACGGCAGGGGGAACTACGAGCAGTACTTC. Protein sequence: CASSDDGRGNYEQYF.

The chain is built from TRBV5-4 and TRBJ2-7; 8 bases are shared with TRBD2. Germline lookup yields CDR1 SGHNT and CDR2 YYREEE (reference sequence). This CDR3 comprises 16 residues. The V and J ends lost 3 bases and 0 bases, in that order; junction bases with no gene match: 8. The chain's CDR3 is CASSSAGRGASYEQYF. In DNA form, the CDR3 reads TGTGCCAGCAGCTCCGCGGGGCGGGGGGCCTCCTACGAGCAGTACTTC.

The chain links TRBV19 to TRBJ1-5; 7 bases agree with TRBD1. This CDR3 region has 15 residues. V lost 1 base and J lost 10; bases outside the gene matches: 10. Per the germline V gene, CDR1 is LNHDA and CDR2 is SQIVND (reference sequence). In DNA form, the CDR3 reads TGTGCCAGTAGTATAGCCCGGGACAGCCTAAGTCCCCAGCATTTT. This gives the protein CASSIARDSLSPQHF. The entire variable domain, with the rest obtained from reference TRBV19 and TRBJ1-5, is as follows: DGGITQSPKYLFRKEGQNVTLSCEQNLNHDAMYWYRQDPGQGLRLIYYSQIVNDFQKGDIAEGYSVSREKKESFPLTVTSAQKNPTAFYLCASSIARDSLSPQHFGDGTRLSIL.

The chain joins TRBV6-1 to TRBJ1-2; 9 bases align to TRBD1. The CDR3 totals 15 residues. The V segment lost 4 bases and the J segment 6 bases; nucleotides outside the gene matches: 9. CDR1 and CDR2 (germline): MNHNS, SASEGT. The CDR3 sequence: CASSVQGARGDGYTF. The CDR3 bases are TGTGCCAGCAGTGTACAGGGGGCGCGGGGTGATGGCTACACCTTC.

This sequence joins TRBV2 and TRBJ2-3; D is possibly TRBD1 (5 bases). CDR3 size: 14 residues. Germline CDR1 is SNHLY and CDR2 is FYNNEI. Deletions cut 4 bases from V and 2 bases from J, with 10 bases between. This CDR3 reads CASSGQFSTDTQYF. DNA for the CDR3: TGTGCCAGCAGTGGACAGTTTTCCACAGATACGCAGTATTTT.